Below are 22 T cell receptor beta chains sequenced from a single sample in a study of shared clonotypes between healthy human individuals (dated by TCRdb to 2020 to 2022). CD8 naive samples consisted of CD45RO-negative cells that were positively selected for CCR7, yielding a CD45RA+CCR7+ population without TemRA cells. The protocol used for the library was the immunoSEQ multiplex PCR assay. TCRdb re-hosts the immuneACCESS table, in-frame sequences only. Its copies lack some clones; in the studies checked, an unresolved V gene accounts for under half of them, and the cause for the rest is not known. This sample comprises around 2,000,000 clones, approximately 94% of them detected only once. 1% to 1.3% of the sample is taken by the ten largest. Source material: naive CD8+ T cells sorted from blood. This specimen's cell subset or site label, interpreted: CD45RA+CCR7+. Receptors originate from a man aged 18 to 35 in good health.

Here the CDR3 reads CASSQDSPTPNTEAFF. For the CDR3, the DNA is TGCGCCAGCAGCCAAGATAGTCCTACACCGAACACTGAAGCTTTCTTT. The chain combines TRBV4-1 with TRBJ1-1; no firm D call. V lost 0 bases and J 1 base, leaving 12 bases between the germline ends. The length of the CDR3 is 16 residues. Germline V gene sequence: CDR1 MGHRA, CDR2 YSYEKL.

Of note for this clone: At the DNA level, this CDR3 is encoded by other sequences in the same sample as well. The CDR3 here is CSASDYEQYF. CDR3 nucleotides: TGCAGTGCCAGTGACTACGAGCAGTACTTC. The rearrangement links TRBV20-1 to TRBJ2-7; D unclear. Germline V gives CDR1 DFQATT, CDR2 SNEGSKA (reference sequence). The CDR3 loop spans 10 amino acids. Trimming stripped 6 bases from V and 3 bases from J, with 6 bases between.

The chain couples TRBV27 to TRBJ2-1, with D possibly matching TRBD2 (6 bases). The CDR3 is made up of 15 amino acids. Germline-derived CDR1 and CDR2 are MNHEY and SMNVEV (reference sequence). V lost 7 bases to trimming and J lost 8 bases, with 21 bases between them. The CDR3 protein is CASTTLGGERDEQFF. The CDR3 region has the DNA TGTGCCAGCACAACGTTAGGAGGGGAGCGGGATGAGCAGTTCTTC.

The gene calls are TRBV11-2 and TRBJ2-7, with D maybe TRBD2 (5 bases). The CDR3 extends over 11 amino acids. V gave up 4 bases and J gave up 6 bases, with 7 bases separating them. Germline CDR1 reads SGHAT; CDR2 reads FQNNGV. CDR3 protein: CASSWSGEQYF. CDR3 DNA: TGTGCCAGCAGCTGGAGCGGCGAGCAGTACTTC.

The V call is TRBV27, the J call TRBJ2-7, with 9 bases matching TRBD2. The CDR3 contains 20 residues. Trimming cost V 4 bases and J 3 bases; bases outside gene matches: 22. The germline V gene encodes CDR1 MNHEY and CDR2 SMNVEV (reference sequence). CDR3 sequence reads: CASSSIFGGREGPPLYEQYF. Written as DNA, the CDR3 is TGTGCCAGCAGTTCGATATTCGGTGGGCGGGAGGGCCCCCCTCTCTACGAGCAGTACTTC.

About this clone: This sample includes further DNA sequences coding for the same CDR3. V usage is TRBV9 and J usage is TRBJ1-1, with 8 bases that match TRBD1. The CDR3 contains 14 residues. The J segment lost 1 base and the V segment lost 3 bases, leaving 2 bases of the junction unmatched. The V gene's germline CDR1 is SGDLS and CDR2 YYNGEE. The CDR3 DNA sequence: TGTGCCAGCAGCGAGGGGACAGGGAACACTGAAGCTTTCTTT. It specifies CASSEGTGNTEAFF.

The V gene is TRBV11-2, the J gene TRBJ2-7; TRBD1 aligns across 10 bases. Germline CDR1 is SGHAT and CDR2 is FQNNGV. With V trimmed by 3 bases and J by 6 bases, 5 bases remained unmatched. This CDR3 has 14 residues. The CDR3 sequence: CASSLAGTGVEQYF. Here the CDR3 DNA reads TGTGCCAGCAGCTTGGCCGGGACAGGGGTCGAGCAGTACTTC.

V gene TRBV7-9 combines with J gene TRBJ2-5; maybe TRBD1 (5 bases). The V gene's germline CDR1 is SEHNR and CDR2 FQNEAQ (reference sequence). Trimming took 5 bases from V and 5 from J, leaving 12 bases between them. This CDR3 contains 13 residues. In nucleotides, the CDR3 is TGTGCCAGCAGCGAGGACACTACGGAGACCCAGTACTTC. Its protein product is CASSEDTTETQYF.

The genes are TRBV11-2 and TRBJ1-1, with TRBD1 matching over 7 bases. The germline V gene has CDR1 SGHAT and CDR2 FQNNGV. The CDR3 has 13 residues. The ends lost 1 base at V and 9 bases at J; junction bases unmatched: 5. This CDR3 is CASSLVGTEKAFF. The DNA for the CDR3 is TGTGCCAGCAGCTTAGTAGGGACAGAAAAAGCTTTCTTT.

This clone occurred a few times. V usage is TRBV10-1 and J usage is TRBJ2-7, with D possibly being TRBD2 (6 bases). CDR3 length equals 14 residues. Germline assignment: CDR1 WNHNN and CDR2 SYGVQD (reference sequence). V lost 9 bases and J 2 bases, leaving 17 bases between the germline ends. CDR3 sequence: CARLPLARPYEQYF. The CDR3 bases are TGCGCCAGACTTCCGCTAGCGAGACCCTACGAGCAGTACTTC.

The chain couples TRBV25-1 to TRBJ2-7; D is unclear. Trimming left V 4 bases short and J 1 base short, with 5 bases between. This CDR3 has 12 residues. Germline V CDR1 and CDR2: MGHDK, SYGVNS. The CDR3 DNA sequence: TGTGCCAGCAGTGGGCAGTCCTACGAGCAGTACTTC. It translates to CASSGQSYEQYF.

The V call is TRBV19, the J call TRBJ2-7; D may match TRBD1 or TRBD2 (5 bases each). The CDR3 extends over 13 amino acids. Germline CDR1 and CDR2: LNHDA and SQIVND (reference sequence). Trimming pared 8 bases from V and 0 bases from J, leaving 11 bases between. The DNA of the CDR3 is TGTGCCAGTGGTTGGGGGAGCTCCTACGAGCAGTACTTC. Its translation is CASGWGSSYEQYF.

The chain employs TRBV19 and TRBJ1-5; the D is unclear. Trimming pared 8 bases from V and 5 bases from J, leaving 16 bases between. From germline, CDR1 is LNHDA and CDR2 SQIVND (reference sequence). This CDR3 comprises 14 residues. CDR3 sequence reads: CASREGFVDQPQHF. The CDR3 bases are TGTGCCAGTCGGGAAGGGTTTGTGGATCAGCCCCAGCATTTT.

On this clone itself: Distinct nucleotide sequences in the sample also encode this CDR3. The rearrangement joins TRBV7-2 to TRBJ1-5; 7 positions match TRBD1. V trimming: 1 base; J trimming: 0 bases; junction bases outside the gene matches: 0. This CDR3 spans 15 amino acids. From germline, CDR1 is SGHTA and CDR2 FQGNSA. CDR3: CASSLEGASNQPQHF. Here the CDR3 DNA reads TGTGCCAGCAGCTTAGAGGGGGCTAGCAATCAGCCCCAGCATTTT.

This clone was seen just once. The V call is TRBV19, the J call TRBJ1-1, with unresolved D. Trimming removed 3 bases at V and 4 bases at J, with 9 bases between. The CDR3 spans 13 residues. CDR1 and CDR2 (germline): LNHDA, SQIVND (reference sequence). CDR3 DNA sequence: TGTGCCAGTAGTATGGAAGTCGCCACTGAAGCTTTCTTT. It yields the protein CASSMEVATEAFF.

The CDR3 region is CASSGAFSGNTIYF. The CDR3 nucleotides are TGTGCCAGTTCCGGGGCTTTCTCTGGAAACACCATATATTTT. The V call is TRBV25-1, the J call TRBJ1-3; TRBD1 might be the D (5 bases). V was trimmed by 9 bases and J by 0 bases, leaving 12 bases between them. Germline CDR1 MGHDK, CDR2 SYGVNS. The CDR3 totals 14 residues.

The gene calls are TRBV7-9 and TRBJ2-3; D unresolved. This CDR3 spans 13 amino acids. Germline CDR1 reads SEHNR; CDR2 reads FQNEAQ (reference sequence). V gave up 11 bases and J gave up 2 bases, with 14 bases separating them. CDR3 sequence: CASLAANTDTQYF. Written as DNA, the CDR3 is TGTGCCTCTCTCGCGGCAAACACAGATACGCAGTATTTT.

The J gene is TRBJ2-2, the V gene TRBV11-2, with D perhaps matching TRBD2 (5 bases). Trimming cost V 2 bases and J 0 bases, with 10 bases left between them. This CDR3 region has 16 residues. Germline values: CDR1 SGHAT, CDR2 FQNNGV. In nucleotides, the CDR3 is TGTGCCAGCAGCTTATATCGGGGAGCGAACACCGGGGAGCTGTTTTTT. Translating it yields CASSLYRGANTGELFF.

The gene calls are TRBV9 and TRBJ1-2; 8 bases align to TRBD1. With V trimmed by 3 bases and J by 8 bases, 12 bases remained unmatched. The CDR3 runs to 15 residues. Germline V lookup: CDR1 SGDLS, CDR2 YYNGEE. This chain's CDR3 is CASSEESQGAQGYTF. The CDR3 DNA reads as TGTGCCAGCAGCGAAGAGTCCCAGGGGGCGCAAGGCTACACCTTC.

The chain uses TRBV25-1 and TRBJ1-1, with no clear D. Germline V CDR1 and CDR2: MGHDK, SYGVNS. Trimming shortened V by 6 bases and J by 1 base, and 12 bases separated the two germline ends. The CDR3 loop spans 14 amino acids. The DNA for the CDR3 is TGTGCCAGCAGCTACGGGGTAGGGAACACTGAAGCTTTCTTT. It encodes CASSYGVGNTEAFF.

The rearrangement uses TRBV7-3 and TRBJ1-5, with 7 bases lining up with TRBD1. The CDR3 runs to 14 residues. The germline V gene encodes CDR1 SGHTA and CDR2 FQGTGA. J was trimmed by 6 bases and V by 4 bases; bases with no gene match: 6. Here the CDR3 DNA reads TGTGCCAGCAGCTCCCACCAGGGGGTTCAGCCCCAGCATTTT. Translated: CASSSHQGVQPQHF.

V usage is TRBV28 and J usage is TRBJ2-3; 7 bases align to TRBD1. The CDR3 consists of 16 residues. CDR1 and CDR2 (germline): MDHEN, SYDVKM. The V gene end was trimmed by 6 bases and the J gene end by 4 bases; junction bases not matched to a gene: 13. This CDR3 reads CASSSEEGGDADTQYF. The DNA of the CDR3 is TGTGCCAGCAGCTCCGAGGAAGGGGGCGATGCAGATACGCAGTATTTT.